This TCR beta chain was profiled in a study of blood T cell repertoires in COVID-19. Study-wide context: Acute and convalescent COVID-19 samples came from the United States, Italy and Spain. Sources were T cells, B-cell-depleted T cells, or PBMCs; the material itself was cDNA or gDNA.

Original processing notes: Amplification of reference gene primers provided the estimated nucleated cell counts. Assay: immunoSEQ multiplex PCR; the TCRdb copy retains only in-frame clones and omits some. V, J and clone size were drawn from that table, and D and trimming were deduced from the DNA. The sample contains 110,000 to 150,000 clones, approximately 87% of which appear only once. Participants' reported clinical history set cohort assignment. This receptor was taken from a man aged 60-69 years who had recovered from COVID-19. Material for sequencing was PBMCs or T cells enriched from blood (not recorded which).

CDR3 in amino acids: CASSSYNEQFF. The CDR3 nucleotides are TGTGCCAGCAGCTCTTACAATGAGCAGTTCTTC. The rearrangement links TRBV5-4 to TRBJ2-1; D call uncertain. The CDR3 sequence is 11 residues long. V lost 3 bases, J lost 4 bases, and 2 bases lay in between. The germline CDR1 and CDR2 sequences are SGHNT and YYREEE (reference sequence). Using reference TRBV5-4 and TRBJ2-1 for the parts outside the CDR3, the full variable domain is ETGVTQSPTHLIKTRGQQVTLRCSSQSGHNTVSWYQQALGQGPQFIFQYYREEENGRGNFPPRFSGLQFPNYSSELNVNALELDDSALYLCASSSYNEQFFGPGTRLTVL.